One and the same sample provided the 6 T cell receptor beta chains below, sequenced in a study of T cell repertoires in cytomegalovirus infection. Their antigens remain unidentified. TCRdb re-derived calls from the reads in MiXCR, one entry per CDR3 protein. The data hold about 500,000 distinct CDR3 sequences, with around 35% observed a single time. The input for sequencing was cultured PBMCs, taken from culture after CMV antigen stimulation. The receptors were sampled from a human donor in good health (CMV status not recorded). Some clones in this sample may be carry-over from other donors' samples.

The chain couples TRBV7-9 to TRBJ2-1; tentatively, D is TRBD1 or TRBD2 (5 bases each). CDR3 length: 15 amino acids. The V gene lost 5 bases and the J gene lost 7 bases, with 18 bases spanning the gap. Germline assignment: CDR1 SEHNR and CDR2 FQNEAQ (reference sequence). The CDR3 DNA follows: TGTGCCAGCAGCCAACTAGATTGGGGGTATAATGAGCAGTTCTTC. The encoded protein is CASSQLDWGYNEQFF.

J is TRBJ2-3 and V is TRBV9; D gene unclear. Trimming pared 0 bases from V and 1 base from J, leaving 9 bases between. Germline lookup yields CDR1 SGDLS and CDR2 YYNGEE. The CDR3 length is 15 residues. The CDR3 protein is CASSVAGVGTDTQYF. DNA of the CDR3: TGTGCCAGCAGCGTAGCTGGGGTAGGCACAGATACGCAGTATTTT.

A word on this clonotype: A read error may produce the germline difference seen at one junction end. The chain has TRBV6-2 or TRBV6-3 and TRBJ2-5, with 12 bases that match TRBD2. CDR3 size: 15 residues. CDR1 is MNHEY and CDR2 is SVGEGT in the germline V gene. CDR3 amino acids: CVSSSGLAGQETQYF. CDR3 nucleotide sequence: TGTGTCAGCAGTTCAGGACTAGCGGGACAAGAGACCCAGTACTTC.

This clonotype was counted only a few times. V usage is TRBV10-3 and J usage is TRBJ2-3; 8 bases align to TRBD2. The CDR3 totals 15 residues. Per germline, CDR1 ENHRY and CDR2 SYGVKD. Losses at the gene ends were 3 bases for V and 3 bases for J; bases not matched to a gene: 5. CDR3 residues: CAISELGGRTDTQYF. Written as DNA, the CDR3 is TGTGCCATCAGTGAACTTGGCGGGAGGACAGATACGCAGTATTTT.

V gene TRBV20-1 combines with J gene TRBJ2-5, with 7 nucleotides matching TRBD1. Unmatched junction bases numbered 8, after V lost 8 bases and J lost 2 bases. Germline V CDR1 and CDR2: DFQATT, SNEGSKA (reference sequence). This CDR3 spans 13 amino acids. The CDR3 sequence: CSMDRRYQETQYF. The CDR3 DNA sequence: TGCAGTATGGACAGGAGATATCAAGAGACCCAGTACTTC.

This rearrangement joins TRBV7-6 to TRBJ2-7, with D hard to call. The V and J ends lost 1 base and 7 bases respectively, with 11 bases between them. Germline values: CDR1 SGHVS, CDR2 FNYEAQ. The CDR3 length is 13 residues. The CDR3 is CASSLVGLGEQYV. In nucleotides, the CDR3 is TGTGCCAGCAGCTTAGTCGGGTTAGGGGAGCAGTACGTC.